What follows is one TCR beta chain and its context. Its cognate antigen has yet to be identified. Per-base quality was not reported, and no clone a single base away is much larger than it. This record belongs to a study of persistence of HIV-infected CD4 T cells (TCRdb year 2020). For the study in its entirety: Suppressive ART had been received by participants for a median of roughly 8 years. Apart from a couple of participants who underwent leukapheresis at a single time point, peripheral blood samples of up to about 180 mL were collected from participants at multiple time points. CMV- and HIV-1 Gag-responding CD4+ T cells were isolated from ART-treated individuals so that antigen-driven clonal expansion of HIV-1-infected cells could be examined. TCRbeta sequencing assessed the clonality of all cells in each sorted population, while proviral sequencing assessed the clonality of infected cells. In the cross-participant TCR cluster analysis, 8 participants were included for CMV and over five participants were included for Gag. The study at large found these results: Within the same sorted populations, how oligoclonal the TCRs were correlated with how oligoclonal the proviruses were. Antigen-responding cells were enriched for expanded CDR3beta sequences that were degenerate, which suggests that CD4+ responses to CMV and Gag underwent convergent selection. Bulk TCR analyses could not be restricted to the rare CMV-responding cells that actually carried HIV-1 proviruses. Significantly lower TCRbeta richness was observed in CMV- and Gag-responding cells than in anti-CD3/anti-CD28-responding cells, and higher oligoclonality was observed in CMV-responding cells than in CD3/CD28-stimulated and Gag-responding cells. The study involved few individuals and tested only a limited range of antigens.

CDR1 and CDR2, looked up from the germline V gene (reference sequence), are LNHNV and YYDKDF. CDR3 length: 13 amino acids, cysteine to phenylalanine. Just the 39-base CDR3 DNA is kept, in frame starting at base 1. V sheds 1 base and J sheds 3 bases, leaving 6 bases between their ends. The treatment or condition label of this sample denotes: suppressive antiretroviral therapy. A pool of overlapping HIV-1 Gag 15-mer peptides was used at 1 ug per peptide per mL for cell stimulation. Responding CD4+ T cells were sorted by upregulation of both CD40 ligand and CD69. Participants were HIV-1-infected adults who started suppressive ART during chronic infection. For at least 4 years, the participants' plasma HIV-1 RNA had been undetectable, below 50 copies/mL. To be included, participants needed a CD4+ T cell count above 400 cells/uL and a positive CMV serology. Before stimulation, PBMCs were isolated using density centrifugation and then depleted of CD8+ T cells. For roughly 20 hours, CD8-depleted PBMCs were stimulated with anti-CD28/CD49d costimulation, a CD40-blocking antibody, and enfuvirtide, which was added to prevent new infections. Sorting was done on either a Beckman Coulter MoFlo Legacy or an XDP sorter, and propidium iodide was used to exclude dead cells. Genomic DNA was extracted with the QIAamp DNA Mini Kit for samples above one million cells, otherwise with the Quick-DNA Microprep Kit.

TCRbeta repertoires were sequenced from genomic DNA with the immunoSEQ hsTCRB assay version 4 in survey mode. Genomic DNA was diluted to approximately 9.4 ng/uL, and up to roughly 1 ug per sample was used for TCRbeta sequencing. The published analysis was carried out like this. Analysis of the TCRbeta data was done in ImmunoSeq Analyzer 3.0, and diversity was computed on productive nucleotide rearrangements. The improved Chao index was used to estimate lower-bound TCR diversity, and the Gini coefficient was used to estimate clonality using the Immunarch R package. Different nucleotide rearrangements encoding the same CDR3beta amino acid sequence were counted as distinct clonotypes. Differential abundance analysis identified TCRbeta sequences significantly enriched in antigen-responding cells relative to anti-CD3/anti-CD28-activated cells. Using predicted peptide-MHC specificity as the basis, GLIPH2 grouped TCRs into clusters, both for each participant individually and for the merged data sets that combined participants. Imported from immuneACCESS, the table was reduced by TCRdb to in-frame sequences with V and J called. These copies leave out some clones; in studies compared against another copy, an unresolved V gene accounts for under half, and the cause of the remainder is not known. V and J calls and clone size follow that table, whereas D and trimming were derived from the DNA. For this sample there are around 9,900 clones; approximately 77% appear just once. The ten largest clones represent approximately 2% of the sample.

Sequenced here: CD4+ T cells sorted from PBMCs after roughly 18-hour stimulation, sampled from a patient who received antiretroviral therapy. Sample cell subset or site, as interpreted from the label and publication: CD40L+CD69+ CD4 T cells responding to HIV-1 Gag peptides. Here the chain combines TRBV15 and TRBJ1-1; there is no confident call for the D gene. The receptor's source is an adult woman with HIV who was CMV-seropositive. CDR3 region: CATSRGVDTEAFF. The DNA sequence is given as TGTGCCACCAGCAGAGGAGTGGACACTGAAGCTTTCTTT.